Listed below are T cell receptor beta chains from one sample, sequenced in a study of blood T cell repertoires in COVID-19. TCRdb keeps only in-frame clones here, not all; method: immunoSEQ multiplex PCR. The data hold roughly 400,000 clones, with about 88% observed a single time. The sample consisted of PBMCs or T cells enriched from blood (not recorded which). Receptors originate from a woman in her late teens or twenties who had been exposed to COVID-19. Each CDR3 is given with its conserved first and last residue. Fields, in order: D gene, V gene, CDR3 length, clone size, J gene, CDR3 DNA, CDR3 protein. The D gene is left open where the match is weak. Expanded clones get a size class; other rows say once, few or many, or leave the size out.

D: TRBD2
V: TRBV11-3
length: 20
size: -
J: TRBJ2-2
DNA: TGTGCCAGCAGCTTAGGCGTCGGGACTAGCGGGAGGGCGAACACCGGGGAGCTGTTTTTT
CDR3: CASSLGVGTSGRANTGELFF

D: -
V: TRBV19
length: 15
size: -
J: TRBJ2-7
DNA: TGTGCCAGTAGTATCTCCGGGTCGAGCTCCTACGAGCAGTACTTC
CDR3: CASSISGSSSYEQYF

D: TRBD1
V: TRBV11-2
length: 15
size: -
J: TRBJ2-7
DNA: TGTGCCAGCAGCTTACTGATCGGGACAGCTTACGAGCAGTACTTC
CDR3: CASSLLIGTAYEQYF

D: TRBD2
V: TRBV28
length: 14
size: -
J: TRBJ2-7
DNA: TGTGCCAGCAGTTTAAGGCTAGCGGGCTCCGAGCAGTACTTC
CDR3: CASSLRLAGSEQYF

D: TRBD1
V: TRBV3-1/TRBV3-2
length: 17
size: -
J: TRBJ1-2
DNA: TGTGCCAGCAGCCAAAGATCTCGTCCCGGGACAGGGCCTGGCTACACCTTC
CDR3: CASSQRSRPGTGPGYTF

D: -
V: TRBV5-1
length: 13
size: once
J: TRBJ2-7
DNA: TGCGCCAGCAGCTTACGAGGGATCTACGAGCAGTACTTC
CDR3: CASSLRGIYEQYF

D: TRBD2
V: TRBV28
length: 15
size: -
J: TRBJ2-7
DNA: TGTGCCAGCAGTTTAGAAGCGGGAGGGTCCTACGAGCAGTACTTC
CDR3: CASSLEAGGSYEQYF

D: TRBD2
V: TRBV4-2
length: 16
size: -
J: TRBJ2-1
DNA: TGTGCCAGCAGCCCCTGGACTAGCGGATTCTACAATGAGCAGTTCTTC
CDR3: CASSPWTSGFYNEQFF

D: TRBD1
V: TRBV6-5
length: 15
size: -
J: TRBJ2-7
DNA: TGTGCCAGCAGCCCGGACAGGGGGCCCTCCTACGAGCAGTACTTC
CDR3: CASSPDRGPSYEQYF

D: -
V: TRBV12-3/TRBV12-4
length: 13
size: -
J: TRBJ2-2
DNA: TGTGCCAGCAGTTTAACTAACACCGGGGAGCTGTTTTTT
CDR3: CASSLTNTGELFF

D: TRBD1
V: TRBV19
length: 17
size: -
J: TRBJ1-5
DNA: TGTGCCACCCTCTGGACAGGGGGACTCTATAGCAATCAGCCCCAGCATTTT
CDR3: CATLWTGGLYSNQPQHF

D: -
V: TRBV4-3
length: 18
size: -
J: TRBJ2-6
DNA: TGCGCCAGCAGCCAACGGTCTGCCGAATCCTCTGGGGCCAACGTCCTGACTTTC
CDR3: CASSQRSAESSGANVLTF

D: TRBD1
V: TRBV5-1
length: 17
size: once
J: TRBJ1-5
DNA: TGCGCCAGCAGCGCCGGGACAGGGGTGAGGGGCAATCAGCCCCAGCATTTT
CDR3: CASSAGTGVRGNQPQHF

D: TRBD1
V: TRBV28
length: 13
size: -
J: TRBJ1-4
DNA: TGTGCCAGCAGTGGACAGGCAAATGAAAAACTGTTTTTT
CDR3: CASSGQANEKLFF

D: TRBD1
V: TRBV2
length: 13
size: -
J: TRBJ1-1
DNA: TGTGCCAGCACCGGACAGGGGCGGCCTGAAGCTTTCTTT
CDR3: CASTGQGRPEAFF

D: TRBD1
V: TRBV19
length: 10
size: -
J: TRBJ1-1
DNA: TGTGCCACCGGACAGGGTGAAGCTTTCTTT
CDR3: CATGQGEAFF

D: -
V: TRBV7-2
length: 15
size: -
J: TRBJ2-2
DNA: TGTGCCAGCAGCTGGGGATCGGGACTTCCTGGGGAGCTGTTTTTT
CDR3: CASSWGSGLPGELFF

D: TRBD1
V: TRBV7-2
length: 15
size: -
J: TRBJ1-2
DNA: TGTGCCAGCAGCTTAGGTGGGACAGGGGATTATGGCTACACCTTC
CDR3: CASSLGGTGDYGYTF

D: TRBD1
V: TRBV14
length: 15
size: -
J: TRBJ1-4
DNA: TGTGCCAGCAGCCAAGTACAGGGGGCGGGTGAAAAACTGTTTTTT
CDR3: CASSQVQGAGEKLFF

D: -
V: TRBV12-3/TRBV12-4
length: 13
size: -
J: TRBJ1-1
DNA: TGTGCCAGCAGTCTCGGGATGAACACTGAAGCTTTCTTT
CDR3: CASSLGMNTEAFF

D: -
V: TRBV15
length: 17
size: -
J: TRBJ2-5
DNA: TGTGCCACCAGCAGAGATTTGCCGGGGAAGCCCCAAGAGACCCAGTACTTC
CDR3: CATSRDLPGKPQETQYF

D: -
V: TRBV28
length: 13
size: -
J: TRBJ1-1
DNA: TGTGCCAGCAGTTCTGATGGGGGCGCGGGAGCTTTCTTT
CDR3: CASSSDGGAGAFF

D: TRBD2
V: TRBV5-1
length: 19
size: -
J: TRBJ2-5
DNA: TGCGCCAGCAGCCCGAAACTAGCGGGGAGGGGGTTCCTACAAGAGACCCAGTACTTC
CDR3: CASSPKLAGRGFLQETQYF

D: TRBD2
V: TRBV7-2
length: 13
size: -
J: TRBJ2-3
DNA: TGTGCCAGCATCTCCGGGGGGAGAGGCACGCAGTATTTT
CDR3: CASISGGRGTQYF

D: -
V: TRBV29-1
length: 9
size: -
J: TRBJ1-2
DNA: TGCAGCGTACGAGCTGGCTACACCTTC
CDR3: CSVRAGYTF

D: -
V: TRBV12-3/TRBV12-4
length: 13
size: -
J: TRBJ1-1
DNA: TGTGCCAGCAGTCGGGACACATACACTGAAGCTTTCTTT
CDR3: CASSRDTYTEAFF

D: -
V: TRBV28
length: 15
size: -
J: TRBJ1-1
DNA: TGTGCCAGCAGCCTACTACAGGAGAAGAACACTGAAGCTTTCTTT
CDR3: CASSLLQEKNTEAFF